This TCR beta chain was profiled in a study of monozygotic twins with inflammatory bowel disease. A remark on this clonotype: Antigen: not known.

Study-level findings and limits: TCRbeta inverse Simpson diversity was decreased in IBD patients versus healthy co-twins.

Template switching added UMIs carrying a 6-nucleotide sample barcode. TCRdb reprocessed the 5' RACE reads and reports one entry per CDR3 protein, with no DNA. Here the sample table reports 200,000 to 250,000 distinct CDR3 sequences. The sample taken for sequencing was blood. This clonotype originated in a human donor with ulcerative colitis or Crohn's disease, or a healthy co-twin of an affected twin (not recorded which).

This CDR3 is CSAKTGTTSYNEQFF. This chain uses TRBV20-1 with TRBJ2-1; TCRdb returns TRBD2, unconfirmable since there is no DNA. The V gene's germline CDR1 is DFQATT and CDR2 SNEGSKA (reference sequence). The CDR3 is 15 residues long.